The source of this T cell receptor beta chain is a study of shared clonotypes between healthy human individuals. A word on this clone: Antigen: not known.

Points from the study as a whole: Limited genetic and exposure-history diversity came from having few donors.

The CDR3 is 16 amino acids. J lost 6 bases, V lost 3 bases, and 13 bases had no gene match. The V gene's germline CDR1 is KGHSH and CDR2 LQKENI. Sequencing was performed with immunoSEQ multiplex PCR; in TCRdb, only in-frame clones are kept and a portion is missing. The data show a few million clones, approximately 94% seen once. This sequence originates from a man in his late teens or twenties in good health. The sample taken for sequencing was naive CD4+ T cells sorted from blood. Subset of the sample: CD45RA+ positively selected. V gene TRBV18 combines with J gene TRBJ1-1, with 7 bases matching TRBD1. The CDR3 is CASSPPGTVGIPEAFF. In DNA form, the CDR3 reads TGTGCCAGCTCACCGCCCGGGACAGTTGGTATCCCTGAAGCTTTCTTT.